Listed here are 28 T cell receptor beta chains from one sample, sequenced in a study of CD8+ T cells in alopecia areata. Following extraction, RNA underwent reverse transcription to cDNA, which served as the sequencing template. Profiling relied on immunoSEQ multiplex PCR, and the TCRdb table lists in-frame clones only, not all of them. The table records 150,000 to 200,000 clones, about 66% of them present only once. The sequencing used CD8+ T cells sorted from blood, collected at week 0. These receptor sequences come from a human donor with alopecia areata.

This clone was detected once. The sample has other DNA sequences that encode this CDR3 too. The J gene is TRBJ2-7, the V gene TRBV11-2; TRBD1 might be the D (5 bases). The CDR3 is 13 residues long. V lost 9 bases to trimming and J lost 1 base, with 13 bases between them. Per the germline V gene, CDR1 is SGHAT and CDR2 is FQNNGV. CDR3 loop: CASSQGPSYEQYF. The CDR3 DNA sequence: TGTGCCAGTAGCCAGGGCCCATCCTACGAGCAGTACTTC.

This clone was detected only a few times. The V call is TRBV20-1, the J call TRBJ1-1; no definite D call. The V gene's germline CDR1 is DFQATT and CDR2 SNEGSKA (reference sequence). V lost 6 bases to trimming and J lost 0 bases, with 2 bases between them. The CDR3 is 10 residues long. This CDR3 is CSALNTEAFF. CDR3 in DNA: TGCAGTGCACTGAACACTGAAGCTTTCTTT.

The chain recombines TRBV6-1 with TRBJ1-1; D gene uncertain. This CDR3 region has 13 residues. From germline, CDR1 is MNHNS and CDR2 SASEGT. V lost 9 bases, J lost 0 bases, and 11 bases lay in between. The CDR3 sequence: CASGEVVNTEAFF. The DNA for the CDR3 is TGTGCCAGTGGGGAGGTGGTGAACACTGAAGCTTTCTTT.

This chain connects TRBV5-1 to TRBJ2-1; 8 nucleotides line up with TRBD2. This CDR3 is 18 amino acids long. CDR1 and CDR2 from the germline V gene are SGHRS and YFSETQ. V gave up 3 bases and J gave up 1 base; unmatched junction bases: 12. In DNA, the CDR3 is TGCGCCAGCAGCTGGATGAAAGTTAGCGGGGCATCCTACAATGAGCAGTTCTTC. Its translation: CASSWMKVSGASYNEQFF.

This clone showed up just a few times. V and J are TRBV2 and TRBJ1-1; D call uncertain. The CDR3 covers 13 residues. V lost 5 bases and J 8 bases, leaving 15 bases between the germline ends. Germline V CDR1 and CDR2: SNHLY, FYNNEI. The CDR3 spells CASSHSTLGEAFF. As DNA, the CDR3 is TGTGCCAGCAGTCATTCGACCCTTGGGGAAGCTTTCTTT.

This clone was detected a few times. J is TRBJ1-2 and V is TRBV29-1, with a tentative D call TRBD1 (5 bases). There are 14 residues in the CDR3. The V gene lost 4 bases and the J gene lost 4 bases, with 16 bases spanning the gap. Germline-derived CDR1 and CDR2 are SQVTM and ANQGSEA. The DNA of the CDR3 is TGCAGCGTTGCCGGGACGGGAGAGGGCTATGGCTACACCTTC. It codes for CSVAGTGEGYGYTF.

The V gene is TRBV5-1, the J gene TRBJ1-5; D not resolved. V was trimmed by 0 bases and J by 2 bases, leaving 9 bases between them. CDR3 size: 15 residues. Germline lookup yields CDR1 SGHRS and CDR2 YFSETQ. The CDR3 sequence is CASSLGGTGNQPQHF. The CDR3 DNA reads TGCGCCAGCAGCTTGGGAGGTACGGGCAATCAGCCCCAGCATTTT.

This clone was seen a few times. The chain has TRBV27 and TRBJ2-2; D gene ambiguous. The CDR3 is made up of 17 amino acids. Trimming removed 1 base at V and 5 bases at J, with 17 bases between. Germline lookup yields CDR1 MNHEY and CDR2 SMNVEV (reference sequence). The CDR3 loop reads CASSLLGTITMTGELFF. The DNA for the CDR3 is TGTGCCAGCAGTTTATTAGGAACGATAACAATGACCGGGGAGCTGTTTTTT.

The chain combines TRBV6-1 with TRBJ2-7, with TRBD1 matching over 8 bases. Germline V gene sequence: CDR1 MNHNS, CDR2 SASEGT. The CDR3 sequence is 17 residues long. V shed 0 bases and J 0 bases; nucleotides not matched to a gene: 7. The CDR3 here is CASSEATGGTSSYEQYF. CDR3 bases: TGTGCCAGCAGTGAAGCAACAGGGGGGACGAGCTCCTACGAGCAGTACTTC.

The chain is built from TRBV14 and TRBJ1-2; no reliable D call. The CDR3 runs 13 residues. V was pared by 1 base and J by 8 bases, with 11 bases between. Germline V lookup: CDR1 SGHDN, CDR2 FVKESK. The CDR3 coding sequence is TGTGCCAGCAGCCAAGGTCCCTCATTGGGCTACACCTTC. As protein: CASSQGPSLGYTF. Complete variable domain (other parts from reference TRBV14 and TRBJ1-2): EAGVTQFPSHSVIEKGQTVTLRCDPISGHDNLYWYRRVMGKEIKFLLHFVKESKQDESGMPNNRFLAERTGGTYSTLKVQPAELEDSGVYFCASSQGPSLGYTFGSGTRLTVV.

The chain employs TRBV13 and TRBJ2-3, with a possible D match to TRBD1 (6 bases). The germline gives CDR1 PRHDT, CDR2 FYEKMQ (reference sequence). Trimming took off 5 bases at V and 5 bases at J, with 17 bases between the two ends. The CDR3 is 15 residues long. The CDR3 DNA follows: TGTGCCAGCAGCACACGGACAGACCCTGGAGATACGCAGTATTTT. It translates to CASSTRTDPGDTQYF. Full variable domain (rest looked up from reference TRBV13 and TRBJ2-3): AAGVIQSPRHLIKEKRETATLKCYPIPRHDTVYWYQQGPGQDPQFLISFYEKMQSDKGSIPDRFSAQQFSDYHSELNMSSLELGDSALYFCASSTRTDPGDTQYFGPGTRLTVL.

This chain links TRBV27 with TRBJ1-2; the match to TRBD1 covers 7 bases. The CDR3 sequence is 15 residues long. Germline trimming cut 5 bases from V and 8 bases from J; bases unmatched to any gene: 14. The V gene's germline CDR1 is MNHEY and CDR2 SMNVEV (reference sequence). CDR3 sequence: CASSTTGTASGGYTF. CDR3 bases: TGTGCCAGCAGTACGACCGGGACAGCCTCGGGAGGCTACACCTTC.

This clone was recorded a few times. V usage is TRBV18 and J usage is TRBJ2-7, with 11 bases matching TRBD1. The germline V gene encodes CDR1 KGHSH and CDR2 LQKENI. The CDR3 is made up of 16 amino acids. V was pared by 2 bases and J by 0 bases, with 3 bases of the junction left unmatched. The chain's CDR3 is CASSPFGTGGSYEQYF. The DNA for the CDR3 is TGTGCCAGCTCACCATTCGGGACAGGGGGCTCCTACGAGCAGTACTTC. Using reference TRBV18 and TRBJ2-7 for the parts outside the CDR3, the full variable domain is NAGVMQNPRHLVRRRGQEARLRCSPMKGHSHVYWYRQLPEEGLKFMVYLQKENIIDESGMPKERFSAEFPKEGPSILRIQQVVRGDSAAYFCASSPFGTGGSYEQYFGPGTRLTVT.

V usage is TRBV14 and J usage is TRBJ1-2; D possibly corresponds to TRBD1 (6 bases). V was shortened by 3 bases and J by 4 bases, with 9 bases between the two germline ends. CDR1 and CDR2 (germline): SGHDN, FVKESK. The CDR3 totals 13 residues. The CDR3 DNA is TGTGCCAGCAGCCACAGGGGAGGCTATGGCTACACCTTC. Protein sequence: CASSHRGGYGYTF.

V usage is TRBV29-1 and J usage is TRBJ1-5; the D gene is possibly TRBD1 (6 bases). This CDR3 is 14 amino acids long. The V and J ends lost 4 bases and 2 bases respectively, with 12 bases between them. From germline, CDR1 is SQVTM and CDR2 ANQGSEA. The CDR3 sequence: CSVVLGAGNQPQHF. The CDR3 DNA reads TGCAGCGTTGTATTGGGGGCTGGCAATCAGCCCCAGCATTTT.

Only a few counts were recorded for this clone. This CDR3 is CASSQTGTKYNEQFF. CDR3 in DNA: TGCGCCAGCAGCCAGACCGGGACTAAATACAATGAGCAGTTCTTC. This rearrangement joins TRBV4-1 to TRBJ2-1; 7 bases line up with TRBD2. V lost 3 bases and J lost 4; bases outside the gene matches: 6. The CDR3 runs 15 residues. Germline CDR1 and CDR2: MGHRA and YSYEKL.

V usage is TRBV29-1 and J usage is TRBJ2-3; the match to TRBD2 covers 13 bases. The CDR3 consists of 18 residues. V shed 3 bases, J shed 2 bases, and the junction held 11 bases outside the gene matches. Looked up from germline, CDR1 is SQVTM and CDR2 is ANQGSEA. CDR3 in amino acids: CSVETRLAGGPYTDTQYF. The CDR3 DNA sequence: TGCAGCGTTGAGACCCGACTAGCGGGGGGACCTTACACAGATACGCAGTATTTT.

Comments on this clone: Other nucleotide sequences in the sample specify the same CDR3. This sequence joins TRBV27 and TRBJ1-3, with D uncertain. With 3 bases removed from V and 0 bases from J, the gap between germline ends came to 3 bases. Looked up from germline, CDR1 is MNHEY and CDR2 is SMNVEV (reference sequence). The CDR3 loop spans 13 amino acids. CDR3: CASSLSSGNTIYF. The CDR3 region has the DNA TGTGCCAGCAGTTTGTCCTCTGGAAACACCATATATTTT.

The J gene is TRBJ1-1, the V gene TRBV30, with D unclear. The CDR3 is 14 residues long. Germline V lookup: CDR1 GTSNPN, CDR2 SVGIG (reference sequence). The V gene lost 1 base and the J gene lost 5 bases, with 14 bases spanning the gap. The CDR3 region has the DNA TGTGCCTGGAGTGACGTCAGGACGTATACTGAAGCTTTCTTT. Encoded protein: CAWSDVRTYTEAFF. The variable domain in full, with the rest retrieved from reference TRBV30 and TRBJ1-1, is SQTIHQWPATLVQPVGSPLSLECTVEGTSNPNLYWYRQAAGRGLQLLFYSVGIGQISSEVPQNLSASRPQDRQFILSSKKLLLSDSGFYLCAWSDVRTYTEAFFGQGTRLTVV.

The chain recombines TRBV5-1 with TRBJ1-1; TRBD1 might be the D (5 bases). Germline V gene lookup returns CDR1 SGHRS and CDR2 YFSETQ. CDR3 size: 13 residues. The V gene lost 4 bases and the J gene lost 7 bases, with 14 bases spanning the gap. CDR3 coding DNA: TGCGCCAGCAGCCCAGCCCTTGACAGTGAAGCTTTCTTT. Translation: CASSPALDSEAFF.

The chain carries TRBV5-6 and TRBJ2-7; possibly TRBD2 for D (7 bases). V was cut by 2 bases and J by 5 bases, with 11 bases left in between. Germline CDR1 and CDR2: SGHDT and YYEEEE. The CDR3 spans 13 residues. The CDR3 nucleotides read TGTGCCAGCAGCTTAGGGGGGGCAGACGAGCAGTACTTC. Residues: CASSLGGADEQYF.

The genes are TRBV6-8 and TRBJ1-5; D gene ambiguous. This CDR3 has 12 residues. V was clipped by 4 bases and J by 10 bases, with 11 bases between them. Germline CDR1 is MNHGY and CDR2 is SAAAGT. This CDR3 reads CASSLHTDPQHF. CDR3 nucleotides: TGTGCCAGCAGTTTACACACGGATCCCCAGCATTTT.

The chain combines TRBV4-3 with TRBJ2-1, with D unclear. Germline assignment: CDR1 LGHNA and CDR2 YSLEER. The CDR3 spans 12 residues. V was shortened by 1 base and J by 9 bases, with 7 bases between the two germline ends. The DNA for the CDR3 is TGCGCCAGCAGCCAAGGTCAGATTGAGCAGTTCTTC. Its protein is CASSQGQIEQFF.

The V and J genes are TRBV12-5 and TRBJ2-3, with a weak D call TRBD2 (5 bases). The CDR3 spans 16 residues. Trimming removed 4 bases from V and 5 bases from J, with 19 bases in between. From germline, CDR1 is LGHNT and CDR2 FRNRAP. DNA for the CDR3: TGTGCTAGTGGTTCCGGGGTAGGGTCATTCGAAGATACGCAGTATTTT. Its protein is CASGSGVGSFEDTQYF.

In its sample, this clone was seen a few times. The gene calls are TRBV29-1 and TRBJ2-1; 7 bases map to TRBD1. From germline, CDR1 is SQVTM and CDR2 ANQGSEA. The V and J ends lost 3 bases and 8 bases, in that order; junction bases with no gene match: 10. The CDR3 is made up of 14 amino acids. CDR3 sequence: CSVDGTVSIHEQFF. The CDR3 DNA is TGCAGCGTTGACGGGACAGTCTCGATCCATGAGCAGTTCTTC.

A few counts support this clone. V usage is TRBV5-6 and J usage is TRBJ2-7, with D perhaps being TRBD1 or TRBD2 (5 bases each). Trimming took 7 bases from V and 2 from J, leaving 13 bases between them. The germline V gene encodes CDR1 SGHDT and CDR2 YYEEEE. This CDR3 has 13 residues. The CDR3 reads CASGPGATYEQYF. DNA for the CDR3: TGTGCCAGCGGACCCGGGGCGACCTACGAGCAGTACTTC.

The J gene is TRBJ2-1, the V gene TRBV2; D remains ambiguous. With 4 bases removed from V and 3 bases from J, the gap between germline ends came to 7 bases. This CDR3 is built from 13 residues. Germline V CDR1 and CDR2: SNHLY, FYNNEI. The CDR3 DNA sequence: TGTGCCAGCAGTGTGGACGGCTACAATGAGCAGTTCTTC. Translating it yields CASSVDGYNEQFF.

The chain uses TRBV27 and TRBJ2-7; D is possibly TRBD2 (6 bases). Trimming shortened V by 0 bases and J by 3 bases, and 12 bases separated the two germline ends. The CDR3 has 15 amino acids. Germline V gives CDR1 MNHEY, CDR2 SMNVEV (reference sequence). The CDR3 nucleotides are TGTGCCAGCAGTTTATCCGGGGGTCAGGTCTACGAGCAGTACTTC. It encodes CASSLSGGQVYEQYF.